Listed below are T cell receptor beta chains from one sample, sequenced in a study of circulating CD8 cells and anti-PD-1 response in melanoma. TCRdb re-called the reads through MiXCR, storing one row per CDR3 protein. In the table there are about 120 distinct CDR3 sequences, roughly 8.2% of which are singletons. Sequences were derived from CD8+ T cells from PBMCs, sampled at baseline or after one month of anti-PD-1 therapy (not recorded which). Every receptor here comes from a human donor with melanoma. CDR3s include the opening cysteine and the closing phenylalanine or tryptophan. The D gene is left open where the match is weak. Only part of the rows carry a size: once, few, many, or a class if the clone is expanded.

D	size	V	length	J	CDR3	DNA
.	few	TRBV28	14	TRBJ1-1	CASTLRGYYPEAFF	TGTGCCAGCACGCTTCGGGGGTACTACCCTGAAGCTTTCTTT
.	large	TRBV7-3	13	TRBJ2-5	CASSPQGSETQYF	TGTGCCAGCAGCCCCCAGGGCTCGGAGACCCAGTACTTC
TRBD2	medium-sized	TRBV20-1	16	TRBJ2-2	CSARGGLAGVAGELFF	TGCAGTGCTAGAGGGGGACTAGCGGGAGTGGCCGGGGAGCTGTTTTTT
TRBD2	medium-sized	TRBV14	14	TRBJ2-7	CASSLASGGYEQYF	TGTGCCAGCAGTTTGGCTAGCGGGGGTTACGAGCAGTACTTC
.	hyperexpanded	TRBV28	15	TRBJ2-7	CASSLHGSLAYEQYF	TGTGCCAGCAGTTTACATGGCAGCCTGGCCTACGAGCAGTACTTC
.	large	TRBV4-1	16	TRBJ1-4	CASSQVSGATNEKLFF	TGCGCCAGCAGCCAAGTATCAGGGGCAACTAATGAAAAACTGTTTTTT
.	few	TRBV6-2/TRBV6-3	13	TRBJ2-7	CASSYSDTYEQYF	TGTGCCAGCAGTTACTCGGACACCTACGAGCAGTACTTC
TRBD2	few	TRBV13	17	TRBJ2-3	CASSPGGTSGDTATQYF	TGTGCCAGCAGCCCCGGGGGGACTAGCGGAGACACAGCTACGCAGTATTTT
.	large	TRBV6-5	16	TRBJ1-4	CASSYSTGGPNEKLFF	TGTGCCAGCAGTTACTCGACGGGGGGGCCTAATGAAAAACTGTTTTTT
.	medium-sized	TRBV5-1	13	TRBJ1-5	CASSREGEQPQHF	TGCGCCAGCAGTCGTGAAGGGGAGCAGCCCCAGCATTTT
.	hyperexpanded	TRBV20-1	13	TRBJ2-4	CSAGGLAKNIQYF	TGCAGTGCTGGGGGACTAGCCAAAAACATTCAGTACTTC
TRBD1	large	TRBV27	15	TRBJ2-1	CASSLRDRPYNEQFF	TGTGCCAGCAGTTTAAGGGACAGGCCTTACAATGAGCAGTTCTTC
.	hyperexpanded	TRBV20-1	13	TRBJ2-4	CSAGELAKNIQYF	TGCAGTGCTGGGGAACTAGCCAAAAACATTCAGTACTTC
.	hyperexpanded	TRBV18	14	TRBJ2-7	CASSPTGYFGEQYF	TGTGCCAGCTCACCCACAGGGTACTTCGGCGAGCAGTACTTC
TRBD1	large	TRBV20-1	16	TRBJ1-5	CSAQQGDHGDSQPQHF	TGCAGTGCCCAACAGGGGGATCACGGAGACAGTCAGCCCCAGCATTTT
.	large	TRBV27	15	TRBJ2-1	CASSSNLEPYNEQFF	TGTGCCAGCAGTTCGAATCTAGAACCCTACAATGAGCAGTTCTTC
.	large	TRBV6-6	16	TRBJ2-3	CASSYFSRGWTDTQYF	TGTGCCAGCAGTTACTTTAGCAGGGGTTGGACAGATACGCAGTATTTT
TRBD2	large	TRBV11-3	12	TRBJ2-7	CASSFAGGEQYF	TGTGCCAGCAGCTTTGCGGGGGGCGAGCAGTACTTC
.	large	TRBV2	16	TRBJ1-5	CASESRPVYSNQPQHF	TGTGCCAGCGAATCCCGTCCGGTTTATAGCAATCAGCCCCAGCATTTT
.	large	TRBV28	15	TRBJ2-3	CATRAEDARIDTQYF	TGTGCCACCCGCGCTGAGGACGCCCGCATAGATACGCAGTATTTT
TRBD1	large	TRBV15	14	TRBJ2-5	CATSTGQGEETQYF	TGTGCCACCAGCACAGGACAGGGAGAAGAGACCCAGTACTTC
.	.	TRBV5-6	16	TRBJ2-3	CASSITGTGLEDTPYF	TGTGCCAGCAGCATTACCGGGACTGGTCTGGAGGATACGCCGTATTTT
.	hyperexpanded	TRBV5-4	13	TRBJ2-2	CASSFSDPGELFF	TGTGCCAGCAGCTTTAGTGATCCCGGGGAGCTGTTTTTT
TRBD1	large	TRBV28	14	TRBJ1-1	CASITGAVNTEAFF	TGTGCCAGCATTACAGGGGCGGTGAACACTGAAGCTTTCTTT
.	few	TRBV7-9	15	TRBJ1-4	CANSLIKGGDEKLFF	TGCGCCAACAGCCTCATAAAGGGGGGAGATGAAAAACTGTTTTTT
.	hyperexpanded	TRBV29-1	12	TRBJ2-5	CSARGVQETQYF	TGCAGCGCGAGGGGGGTACAGGAGACCCAGTACTTC
TRBD1	medium-sized	TRBV5-4	16	TRBJ1-3	CASSSEGQRLRNTIYF	TGTGCCAGCAGCTCGGAGGGACAGCGTCTTAGAAACACCATATATTTT
.	hyperexpanded	TRBV28	12	TRBJ2-2	CASSQNTGELFF	TGTGCCAGCAGCCAGAACACCGGGGAGCTGTTTTTT
.	large	TRBV7-2	15	TRBJ1-3	CASSLGPVSGNTIYF	TGTGCCAGCAGCTTAGGGCCCGTCTCTGGAAACACCATATATTTT
.	hyperexpanded	TRBV6-6	15	TRBJ2-7	CASSYSETRMNEQYF	TGTGCCAGCAGTTACTCGGAGACTAGGATGAACGAGCAGTACTTC
.	hyperexpanded	TRBV19	15	TRBJ2-3	CASSMSTDSADTQYF	TGTGCCAGTAGTATGTCGACGGACAGTGCAGATACGCAGTATTTT
.	large	TRBV25-1	18	TRBJ1-4	CASSDPPLGVQGFEKLFF	TGTGCCAGCAGTGATCCCCCCCTGGGAGTACAGGGCTTTGAAAAACTGTTTTTT
.	hyperexpanded	TRBV19	12	TRBJ2-3	CASSLKRDWENF	TGTGCCAGTAGTCTTAAAAGGGACTGGGAGAATTTT
.	medium-sized	TRBV28	15	TRBJ2-1	CASSFLKSSYNEQFF	TGTGCCAGCAGTTTCCTAAAGAGCTCCTACAATGAGCAGTTCTTC
.	large	TRBV7-9	14	TRBJ2-1	CASSATDGGAEQFF	TGTGCCAGCAGCGCCACGGATGGAGGGGCTGAGCAGTTCTTC
.	.	TRBV19	15	TRBJ2-1	CASSTLASSYNEQFF	TGTGCCAGTAGTACTTTAGCGAGCTCCTACAATGAGCAGTTCTTC
TRBD1	hyperexpanded	TRBV25-1	13	TRBJ2-7	CASRHPDRDEQYF	TGTGCCAGCCGCCACCCCGACAGGGACGAGCAGTACTTC
.	hyperexpanded	TRBV25-1	14	TRBJ1-1	CASSERGGRTEAFF	TGTGCCAGCAGTGAACGGGGAGGACGCACTGAAGCTTTCTTT
.	few	TRBV28	13	TRBJ2-2	CASSFRGTGELFF	TGTGCCAGCAGTTTCCGGGGGACCGGGGAGCTGTTTTTT
.	large	TRBV30	12	TRBJ2-1	CAWSVDGPREFF	TGTGCCTGGAGTGTTGACGGCCCGAGGGAGTTCTTC
.	hyperexpanded	TRBV28	15	TRBJ1-5	CASSLSSGRNQPQHF	TGTGCCAGCAGTTTATCTTCGGGGCGTAATCAGCCCCAGCATTTT
.	large	TRBV21-1	17	TRBJ2-5	CASSKRVADSNQETQYF	TGTGCCAGCAGCAAAAGGGTAGCGGATTCCAACCAAGAGACCCAGTACTTC
.	medium-sized	TRBV28	13	TRBJ2-1	CASREDTTNEQFF	TGTGCCAGCAGAGAGGACACCACCAATGAGCAGTTCTTC
TRBD1	large	TRBV29-1	11	TRBJ1-2	CSGRDSYGYTF	TGCAGCGGCCGGGACAGCTATGGCTACACCTTC
.	hyperexpanded	TRBV4-3	17	TRBJ2-6	CASSQDGEVSGANVLTF	TGCGCCAGCAGCCAAGATGGTGAGGTCTCTGGGGCCAACGTCCTGACTTTC
.	medium-sized	TRBV4-3	15	TRBJ2-1	CASSLTRDRNNEQFF	TGCGCCAGCAGCCTGACTCGGGACCGAAACAATGAGCAGTTCTTC
.	large	TRBV28	15	TRBJ2-1	CASTSGQGGLNEQFF	TGTGCCAGCACCTCTGGGCAGGGGGGTCTCAATGAGCAGTTCTTC
.	large	TRBV28	16	TRBJ2-7	CASSSTRDTYTYEQYF	TGTGCCAGCAGTTCGACCCGGGACACATACACCTACGAGCAGTACTTC
TRBD2	hyperexpanded	TRBV5-8	14	TRBJ2-1	CASLETSGYNEQFF	TGTGCCAGCTTGGAGACTAGCGGCTACAATGAGCAGTTCTTC
.	hyperexpanded	TRBV25-1	14	TRBJ1-2	CASSDLDRNYGYTF	TGTGCCAGCAGTGATCTAGACAGAAACTATGGCTACACCTTC
TRBD1	hyperexpanded	TRBV2	14	TRBJ2-7	CASSVGTGGHEQYF	TGTGCCAGCAGTGTTGGGACAGGGGGTCACGAGCAGTACTTC